The text below deals with one T cell receptor beta chain. Its antigen specificity is not known. No qualities accompany the bases; no much larger clone lies one base away. The data were obtained in a study of identical twins listed by TCRdb under 2016. As for the study more broadly: TCR alpha and beta repertoires from monozygotic twins, unrelated adults of various ages and cord blood were deep-sequenced to test whether fetal clonotypes persist. To rule out contamination, replicate twin experiments were performed at different times with different library preparation protocols. Summary of the overall study and its limitations: Compared with coincidental sharing between unrelated individuals, out-of-frame TCR alpha sequences shared between twins had an excess of sequences with low generation probability. Because the same donors could not be followed over many years, conclusions were based on cross-sectional statistical analysis. Abundant cord blood beta clonotypes had fewer insertions, young adult naive repertoires showed a similar but weaker trend, and memory repertoires showed no such trend. The excess sharing between twins in beta out-of-frame sequences was weaker because fewer shared sequences reduced the signal-to-noise ratio. Invariant T cells such as MAIT and iNKT could partly confound zero-insertion analyses, although diverse VJ usage argued against such confounding for most clonotypes. Out-of-frame TCR alpha sharing in monozygotic twins was systematically underestimated by recombination models, whereas sharing between unrelated individuals was in agreement with the recombination models.

Every donor was a healthy Caucasian. Three pairs of female monozygotic twins, all aged about 18 to 29 years, were included in the twin cohort. Positive isolation kits from Invitrogen were used to isolate the CD4+ and CD8+ T cell populations. The CDR3 sequence holds 17 residues, the cysteine and phenylalanine included. The entry retains the CDR3 DNA only, 51 bases that are in frame from base 1. From V the trimming removes 4 bases and from J it removes 7 bases, while the gene matches leave 13 bases of the junction unaccounted for. The method behind the library was 5' RACE. Sequencer: Illumina HiSeq 2000. A universal primer binding site was introduced by template switching, and a unique molecular identifier was present in the final cDNA, enabling accurate counting of TCR cDNA molecules. First-strand cDNA for TCR alpha and beta chains was synthesized from specific primers in the conserved constant-segment region. To control for contamination, every cDNA library was double barcoded, receiving both a SMART-Mk sample barcode and Illumina barcodes. TruSeq adapter sequences along with Illumina sample barcodes were introduced in two successive PCR steps. The Illumina HiSeq platform was used with custom primers to sequence TCR alpha and beta cDNA libraries. The original methods were these. Raw reads were processed with MiGEC to extract unique molecular identifiers, and MiXCR was used to determine CDR3 positions. For each individual, recombination models were inferred using an EM algorithm with the repgenHMM and IGoR tools. Shared clonotypes were analyzed with the tcR package in R, and sharing was normalized by the product of cloneset sizes. Out-of-frame nonproductive sequences were analyzed to study raw recombination free of thymic and clonal selection effects. Starting from the raw public reads, TCRdb applied fastp trimming at Q25, assembled clones with MiXCR and retained in-frame beta chains. Merged by CDR3 protein, the rows form single entries marked with the most common genes and DNA. For this entry, the V and J calls and clone size follow TCRdb and not the study's own pipeline. The sample data list around 500,000 distinct CDR3 sequences, and 14% of these were observed just once. 0.52% of the sample is in the top ten clones.

These same records also appear under a second study, on yellow fever vaccine responses in identical twins. As the second publication notes: The authors reported that the T cell response to vaccination in identical twins appeared partly convergent and partly personalized. In the study, vaccine-responding T cell clones were precisely tracked in identical twins.

The material sequenced was CD4+ T cells sorted from blood. The clonotype comes from a woman between 18 and 30 years old in good health. This sequence uses TRBV12-3 or TRBV12-4 and TRBJ1-1; 12 nucleotides in the junction match TRBD1. The base sequence is TGTGCCAGCAGTTCCGGGACAGGGGGCTTGGCGATCAGTGAAGCTTTCTTT. This translates into CASSSGTGGLAISEAFF.